Listed here are 5 T cell receptor beta chains from one sample, sequenced in a study of shared clonotypes between healthy human individuals. Profiled with immunoSEQ multiplex PCR; TCRdb holds only in-frame clones, not every one. The sample lists roughly 2.1 million clones; 93% were seen once. Terminally differentiated effector memory CD45RA+ cells were excluded from the naive CD8 cells, which were CD45RO-negative and positively selected for CCR7. Source material: naive CD8+ T cells from PBMCs. These receptors all come from a man aged 18 to 29 in good health. Some clones in this sample may be carry-over from other donors' samples.

This rearrangement joins TRBV6-1 to TRBJ1-1, with D uncertain. V lost 5 bases and J lost 6, with 10 bases in between. The CDR3 runs to 12 residues. Germline values: CDR1 MNHNS, CDR2 SASEGT. In DNA, the CDR3 is TGTGCCAGCAGTATGGGATGGCCTGAAGCTTTCTTT. Its translation is CASSMGWPEAFF.

CDR3 DNA: TGTGCCAGCAGCCCGGGACAGGTCTCCTACGAGCAGTACTTC. The encoded protein is CASSPGQVSYEQYF. V gene TRBV27 combines with J gene TRBJ2-7; TRBD1 aligns across 8 bases. CDR1 MNHEY and CDR2 SMNVEV come from the germline V gene (reference sequence). The length of the CDR3 is 14 residues. V trimming: 6 bases; J trimming: 0 bases; junction bases outside the gene matches: 4.

Turning to this clone: In the same sample, other DNA sequences code for this CDR3. The V gene is TRBV27, the J gene TRBJ2-7; D is ambiguous. Germline V gives CDR1 MNHEY, CDR2 SMNVEV (reference sequence). The CDR3 is 14 residues long. Trimming shortened V by 2 bases and J by 1 base, and 9 bases separated the two germline ends. The CDR3 here is CASSLLGTSYEQYF. The CDR3 nucleotides read TGTGCCAGCAGTTTACTGGGAACTTCCTACGAGCAGTACTTC.

This clone was recorded only once. CDR3 region: CASSPADRGPHNEQFF. DNA of the CDR3: TGTGCCAGCTCACCGGCGGACAGGGGGCCGCACAATGAGCAGTTCTTC. The chain carries TRBV18 and TRBJ2-1, with 11 bases that match TRBD1. Trimming removed 3 bases from V and 5 bases from J; junction bases left unmatched: 6. The CDR3 length is 16 residues. Germline CDR1 KGHSH, CDR2 LQKENI.

This clone was seen a single time. This chain joins TRBV6-6 and TRBJ1-3, with D perhaps matching TRBD1 (5 bases). V lost 6 bases to trimming and J lost 4 bases, with 16 bases between them. The CDR3 spans 15 residues. Germline V CDR1 and CDR2: MNHNY, SVGAGI (reference sequence). CDR3 residues: CASRIPGRRGNTIYF. DNA for the CDR3: TGTGCCAGCAGGATCCCGGGACGCAGGGGAAACACCATATATTTT.